This TCR beta chain comes out of a study of blood T cell repertoires in COVID-19. Clones were sequenced by immunoSEQ multiplex PCR, and TCRdb holds only the in-frame ones, with some missing. The sample holds under 350,000 clones, under 90% seen once. The sample consisted of peripheral blood. The TCR sequence derives from a woman in her thirties with COVID-19, enrolled during active disease.

The CDR3 here is CASSQVGGAGETQYF. Here the CDR3 DNA reads TGCGCCAGCAGCCAAGTCGGGGGGGCAGGGGAGACCCAGTACTTC. The gene calls are TRBV4-3 and TRBJ2-5; 8 positions agree with TRBD2. CDR1 is LGHNA and CDR2 is YSLEER in the germline V gene. This CDR3 comprises 15 residues. Trimming took 1 base from V and 5 from J; bases not matched to a gene: 6.